What follows are 3 T cell receptor beta chains derived from one specimen sequenced in a study of T cell responses to AZD1222 COVID-19 vaccine. The method was immunoSEQ multiplex PCR; TCRdb's version includes in-frame clones alone and lacks a portion of them. The sample carries approximately 50,000 clones, roughly 80% recorded once. The specimen comprised peripheral blood, sampled on day 0 of AZD1222 vaccination. These receptors were taken from an adult in good health.

The V and J genes are TRBV7-9 and TRBJ1-2, with 8 bases that match TRBD1. The CDR3 spans 14 residues. Trimming took 5 bases from V and 0 from J; bases not matched to a gene: 2. Germline V lookup: CDR1 SEHNR, CDR2 FQNEAQ (reference sequence). In DNA form, the CDR3 reads TGTGCCAGCAGCCCGGGACAGGCTAACTATGGCTACACCTTC. Amino acid sequence: CASSPGQANYGYTF.

The genes are TRBV27 and TRBJ2-1; D tentatively fits TRBD1 or TRBD2 (5 bases each). V was clipped by 3 bases and J by 4 bases, with 16 bases between them. Germline CDR1 and CDR2: MNHEY and SMNVEV (reference sequence). The CDR3 is 16 residues long. The CDR3 here is CASSFSRDGRYNEQFF. The DNA of the CDR3 is TGTGCCAGCAGTTTCTCCCGGGACGGACGGTACAATGAGCAGTTCTTC.

This sequence joins TRBV19 and TRBJ2-1; maybe TRBD2 (6 bases). Germline-derived CDR1 and CDR2 are LNHDA and SQIVND (reference sequence). This CDR3 is built from 16 residues. The V and J ends lost 5 bases and 4 bases respectively, with 18 bases between them. This chain's CDR3 is CASSPAERVFYNEQFF. The CDR3 DNA sequence: TGTGCCAGTAGTCCCGCGGAGCGGGTGTTTTACAATGAGCAGTTCTTC.